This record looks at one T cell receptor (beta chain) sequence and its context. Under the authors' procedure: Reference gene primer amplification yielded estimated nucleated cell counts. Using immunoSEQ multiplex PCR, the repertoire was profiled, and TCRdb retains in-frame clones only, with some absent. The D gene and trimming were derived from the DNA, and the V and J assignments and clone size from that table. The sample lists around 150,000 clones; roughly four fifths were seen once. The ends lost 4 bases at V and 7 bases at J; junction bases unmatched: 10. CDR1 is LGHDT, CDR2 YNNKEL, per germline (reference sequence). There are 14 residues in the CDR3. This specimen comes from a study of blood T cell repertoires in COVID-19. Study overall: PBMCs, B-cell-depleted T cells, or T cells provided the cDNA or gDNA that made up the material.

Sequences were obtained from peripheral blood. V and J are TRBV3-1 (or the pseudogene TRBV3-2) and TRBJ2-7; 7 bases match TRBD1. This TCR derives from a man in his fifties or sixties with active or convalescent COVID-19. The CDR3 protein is CASSLRQGSGEQYF. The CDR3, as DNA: TGTGCCAGCAGCCTGAGACAGGGTTCGGGAGAGCAGTACTTC.